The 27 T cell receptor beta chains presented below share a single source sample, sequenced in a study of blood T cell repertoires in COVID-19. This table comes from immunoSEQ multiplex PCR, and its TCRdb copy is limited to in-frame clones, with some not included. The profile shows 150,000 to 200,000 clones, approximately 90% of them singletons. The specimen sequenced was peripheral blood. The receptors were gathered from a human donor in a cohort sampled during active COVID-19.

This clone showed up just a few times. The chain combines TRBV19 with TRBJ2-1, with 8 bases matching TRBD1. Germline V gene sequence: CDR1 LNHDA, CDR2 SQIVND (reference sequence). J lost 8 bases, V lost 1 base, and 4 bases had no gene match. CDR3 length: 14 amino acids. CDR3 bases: TGTGCCAGTAGTATAGGGACAGGGACCTATGAGCAGTTCTTC. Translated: CASSIGTGTYEQFF.

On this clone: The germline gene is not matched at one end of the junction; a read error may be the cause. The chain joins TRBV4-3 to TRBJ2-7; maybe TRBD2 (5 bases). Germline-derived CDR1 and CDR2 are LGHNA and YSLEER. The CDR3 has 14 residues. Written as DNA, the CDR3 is TGCGCCAGCAGCCAAGAACTAGAACTCTACGAGCAGTATTTC. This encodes CASSQELELYEQYF.

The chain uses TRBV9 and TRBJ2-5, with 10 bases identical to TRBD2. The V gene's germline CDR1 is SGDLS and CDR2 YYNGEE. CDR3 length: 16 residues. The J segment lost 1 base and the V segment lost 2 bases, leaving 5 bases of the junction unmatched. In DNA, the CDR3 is TGTGCCAGCAGCGTGGATCCTAGCGGGGGCCAAGAGACCCAGTACTTC. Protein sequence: CASSVDPSGGQETQYF.

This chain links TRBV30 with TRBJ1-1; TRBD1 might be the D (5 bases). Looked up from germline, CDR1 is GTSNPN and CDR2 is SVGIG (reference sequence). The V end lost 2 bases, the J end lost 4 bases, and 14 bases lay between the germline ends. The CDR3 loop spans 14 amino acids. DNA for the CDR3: TGTGCCTGGAGTAGGAGGGCAGGGACCACTGAAGCTTTCTTT. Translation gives CAWSRRAGTTEAFF.

The CDR3 loop is CASRWFRGTETQYF. The CDR3, as DNA: TGTGCCAGCAGATGGTTCAGGGGTACAGAGACCCAGTACTTC. The V and J genes are TRBV6-5 and TRBJ2-5, with a tentative D call TRBD1 (6 bases). The germline CDR1 and CDR2 sequences are MNHEY and SVGAGI. Trimming took 6 bases from V and 4 from J, leaving 15 bases between them. The CDR3 extends over 14 amino acids.

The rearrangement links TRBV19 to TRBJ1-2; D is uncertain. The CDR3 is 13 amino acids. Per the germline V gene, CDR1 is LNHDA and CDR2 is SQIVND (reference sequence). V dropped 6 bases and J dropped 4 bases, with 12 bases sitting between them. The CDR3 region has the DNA TGTGCCAGTAGGCCTCGACAAATCTATGGCTACACCTTC. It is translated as CASRPRQIYGYTF.

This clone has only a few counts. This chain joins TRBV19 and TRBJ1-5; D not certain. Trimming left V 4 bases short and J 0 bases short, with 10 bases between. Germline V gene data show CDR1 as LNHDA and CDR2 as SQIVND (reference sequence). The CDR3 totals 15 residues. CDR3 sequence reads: CASSRDGLSNQPQHF. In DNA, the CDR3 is TGTGCCAGTAGTAGAGACGGACTTAGCAATCAGCCCCAGCATTTT.

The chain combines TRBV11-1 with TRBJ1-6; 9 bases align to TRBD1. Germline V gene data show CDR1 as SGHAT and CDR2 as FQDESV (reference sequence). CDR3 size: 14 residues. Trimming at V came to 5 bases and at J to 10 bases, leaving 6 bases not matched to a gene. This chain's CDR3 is CASSPPGQGSPLHF. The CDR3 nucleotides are TGTGCCAGCAGCCCTCCGGGACAGGGATCACCCCTCCACTTT.

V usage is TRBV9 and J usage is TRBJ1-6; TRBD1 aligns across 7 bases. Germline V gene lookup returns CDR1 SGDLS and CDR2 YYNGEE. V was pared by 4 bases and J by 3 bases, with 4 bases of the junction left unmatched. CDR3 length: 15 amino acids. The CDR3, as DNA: TGTGCCAGCAGCCCCCGACAGGGCTATAATTCACCCCTCCACTTT. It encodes CASSPRQGYNSPLHF.

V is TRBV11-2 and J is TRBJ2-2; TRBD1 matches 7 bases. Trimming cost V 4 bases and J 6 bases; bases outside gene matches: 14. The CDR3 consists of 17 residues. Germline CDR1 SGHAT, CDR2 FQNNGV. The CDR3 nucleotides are TGTGCCAGCAGCTCCGCAGGGGGAGATTGGGTCCCCGGGGAGCTGTTTTTT. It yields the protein CASSSAGGDWVPGELFF.

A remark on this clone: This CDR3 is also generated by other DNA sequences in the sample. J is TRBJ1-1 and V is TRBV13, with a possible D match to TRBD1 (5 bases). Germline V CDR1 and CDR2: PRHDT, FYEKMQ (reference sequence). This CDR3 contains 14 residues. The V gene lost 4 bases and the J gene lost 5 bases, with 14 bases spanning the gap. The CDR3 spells CASSYQGRGTEAFF. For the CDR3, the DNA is TGTGCCAGCAGCTATCAAGGGAGGGGTACTGAAGCTTTCTTT.

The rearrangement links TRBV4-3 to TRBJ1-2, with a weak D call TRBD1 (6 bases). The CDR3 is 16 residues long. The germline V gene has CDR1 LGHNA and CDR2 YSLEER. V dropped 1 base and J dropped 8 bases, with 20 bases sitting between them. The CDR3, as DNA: TGCGCCAGCAGCCAAGTCAGGTCCGACAGGTCTGGGGGCTACACCTTC. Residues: CASSQVRSDRSGGYTF.

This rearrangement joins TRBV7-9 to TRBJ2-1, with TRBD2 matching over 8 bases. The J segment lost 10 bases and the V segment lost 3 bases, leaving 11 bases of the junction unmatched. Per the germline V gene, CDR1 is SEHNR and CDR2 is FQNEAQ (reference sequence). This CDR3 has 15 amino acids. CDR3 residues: CASSLAPGLVGEQFF. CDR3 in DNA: TGTGCCAGCAGCTTGGCTCCGGGACTAGTGGGAGAGCAGTTCTTC.

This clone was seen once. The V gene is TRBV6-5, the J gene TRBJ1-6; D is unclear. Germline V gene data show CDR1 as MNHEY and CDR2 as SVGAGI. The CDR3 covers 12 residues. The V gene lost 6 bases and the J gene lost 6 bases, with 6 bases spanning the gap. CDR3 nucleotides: TGTGCCAGCAGAGCGGGTAATTCACCCCTCCACTTT. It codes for CASRAGNSPLHF.

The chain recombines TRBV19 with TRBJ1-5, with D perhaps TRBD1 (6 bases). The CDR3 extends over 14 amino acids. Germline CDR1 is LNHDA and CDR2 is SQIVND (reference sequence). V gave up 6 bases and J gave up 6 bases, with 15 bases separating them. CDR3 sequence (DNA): TGTGCCAGTAGCACCCAGGGGTCGGGTCAGCCCCAGCATTTT. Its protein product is CASSTQGSGQPQHF.

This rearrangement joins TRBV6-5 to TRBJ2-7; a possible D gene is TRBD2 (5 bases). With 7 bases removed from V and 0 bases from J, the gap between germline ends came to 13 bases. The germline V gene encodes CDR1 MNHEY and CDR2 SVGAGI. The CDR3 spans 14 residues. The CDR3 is CASTPMGVSYEQYF. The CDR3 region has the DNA TGTGCCAGCACCCCTATGGGAGTCTCCTACGAGCAGTACTTC.

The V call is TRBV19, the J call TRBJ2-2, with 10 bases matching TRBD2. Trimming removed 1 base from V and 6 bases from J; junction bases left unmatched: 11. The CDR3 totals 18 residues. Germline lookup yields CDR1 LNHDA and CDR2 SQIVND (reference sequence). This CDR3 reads CASSIGFGSGRASGELFF. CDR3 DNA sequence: TGTGCCAGTAGTATAGGGTTCGGGAGCGGGAGGGCATCCGGGGAGCTGTTTTTT.

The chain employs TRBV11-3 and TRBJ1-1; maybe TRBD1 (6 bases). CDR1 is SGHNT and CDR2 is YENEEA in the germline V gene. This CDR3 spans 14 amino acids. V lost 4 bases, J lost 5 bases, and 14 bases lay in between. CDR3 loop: CASSSTGRRTEAFF. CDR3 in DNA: TGTGCCAGCAGCTCGACAGGCCGCCGTACTGAAGCTTTCTTT.

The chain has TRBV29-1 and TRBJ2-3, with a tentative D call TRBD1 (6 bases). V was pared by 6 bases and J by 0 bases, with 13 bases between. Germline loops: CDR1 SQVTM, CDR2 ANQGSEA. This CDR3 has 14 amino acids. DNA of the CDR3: TGCAGCGTGTACAGGGTGGCTAGCACAGATACGCAGTATTTT. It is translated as CSVYRVASTDTQYF.

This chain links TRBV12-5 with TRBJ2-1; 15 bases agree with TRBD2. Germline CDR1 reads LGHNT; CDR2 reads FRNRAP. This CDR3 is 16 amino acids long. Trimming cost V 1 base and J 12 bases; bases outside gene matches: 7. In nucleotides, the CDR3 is TGTGCTAGTGGTTTGGACCCGGGACTAGCGGGAGGTGTGCAGTTCTTC. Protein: CASGLDPGLAGGVQFF.

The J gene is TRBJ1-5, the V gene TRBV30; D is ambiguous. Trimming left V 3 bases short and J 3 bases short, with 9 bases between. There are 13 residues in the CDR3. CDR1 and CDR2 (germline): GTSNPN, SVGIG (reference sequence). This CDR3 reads CAWREFNNQPQHF. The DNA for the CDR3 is TGTGCCTGGAGGGAGTTTAACAATCAGCCCCAGCATTTT.

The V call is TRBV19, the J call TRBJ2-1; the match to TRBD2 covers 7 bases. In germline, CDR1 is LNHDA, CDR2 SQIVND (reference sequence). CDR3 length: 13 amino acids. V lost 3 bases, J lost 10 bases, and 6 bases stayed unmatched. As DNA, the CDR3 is TGTGCCAGTAGTATGGGGGGGATGGGGGAGCAGTTCTTC. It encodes CASSMGGMGEQFF.

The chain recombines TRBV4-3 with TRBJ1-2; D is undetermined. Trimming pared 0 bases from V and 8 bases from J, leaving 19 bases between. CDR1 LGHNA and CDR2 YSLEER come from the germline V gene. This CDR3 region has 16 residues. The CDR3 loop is CASSQDLSGPGRGYTF. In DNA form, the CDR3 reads TGCGCCAGCAGCCAAGATTTGAGCGGGCCCGGGAGAGGCTACACCTTC.

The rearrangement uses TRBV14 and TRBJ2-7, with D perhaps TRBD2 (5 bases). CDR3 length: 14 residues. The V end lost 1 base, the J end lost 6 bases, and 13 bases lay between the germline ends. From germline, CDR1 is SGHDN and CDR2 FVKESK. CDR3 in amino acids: CASSQGIGVGEQYF. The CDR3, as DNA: TGTGCCAGCAGCCAAGGGATCGGGGTCGGCGAGCAGTACTTC. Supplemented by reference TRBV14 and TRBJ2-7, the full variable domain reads EAGVTQFPSHSVIEKGQTVTLRCDPISGHDNLYWYRRVMGKEIKFLLHFVKESKQDESGMPNNRFLAERTGGTYSTLKVQPAELEDSGVYFCASSQGIGVGEQYFGPGTRLTVT.

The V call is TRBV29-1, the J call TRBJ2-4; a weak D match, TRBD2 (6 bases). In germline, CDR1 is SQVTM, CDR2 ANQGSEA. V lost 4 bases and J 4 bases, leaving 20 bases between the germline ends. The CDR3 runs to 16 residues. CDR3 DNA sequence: TGCAGCGTTGTGATAGCGGCTAGAGCCGATAAAAACATTCAGTACTTC. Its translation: CSVVIAARADKNIQYF.

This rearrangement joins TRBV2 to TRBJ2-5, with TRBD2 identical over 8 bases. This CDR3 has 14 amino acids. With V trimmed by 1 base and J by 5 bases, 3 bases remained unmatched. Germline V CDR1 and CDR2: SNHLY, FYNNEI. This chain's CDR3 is CASSEGSGVETQYF. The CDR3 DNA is TGTGCCAGCAGTGAAGGTAGCGGGGTCGAGACCCAGTACTTC.

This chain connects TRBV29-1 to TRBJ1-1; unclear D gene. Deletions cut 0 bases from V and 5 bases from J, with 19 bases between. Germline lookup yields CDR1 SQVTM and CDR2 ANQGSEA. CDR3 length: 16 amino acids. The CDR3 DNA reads TGCAGCGTTGAAGATCTTCTCAAAGGAAGAGGAACTGAAGCTTTCTTT. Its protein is CSVEDLLKGRGTEAFF. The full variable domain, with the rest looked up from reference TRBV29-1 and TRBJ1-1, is SAVISQKPSRDICQRGTSLTIQCQVDSQVTMMFWYRQQPGQSLTLIATANQGSEATYESGFVIDKFPISRPNLTFSTLTVSNMSPEDSSIYLCSVEDLLKGRGTEAFFGQGTRLTVV.